Here is one TCR beta chain with its context. Germline V gene sequence: CDR1 MNHNY, CDR2 SVGAGI (reference sequence). The CDR3 has 15 residues. Losses at the gene ends were 4 bases for V and 3 bases for J; bases not matched to a gene: 8. As processed by the authors: By means of reference gene primer amplification, nucleated cell counts were estimated. Some clones are missing from TCRdb's copy, which holds only in-frame ones; the method was immunoSEQ multiplex PCR. The D gene and trimming were derived from the DNA, and the V and J assignments and clone size from that table. The sample lists roughly 61,000 clones, around 70% occurring once. The source of the sample is a study of blood T cell repertoires in COVID-19. Study details: Researchers got acute and convalescent COVID-19 samples from the United States, Italy and Spain.

Sequences were obtained from peripheral blood. The genes are TRBV6-6 and TRBJ2-7, with TRBD2 matching over 8 bases. This clonotype originated in a woman in her 70s with acute or convalescent COVID-19. CDR3 coding DNA: TGTGCCAGCAGTTCTCGGGGGGGCCGAGTCTACGAGCAGTACTTC. As protein: CASSSRGGRVYEQYF.